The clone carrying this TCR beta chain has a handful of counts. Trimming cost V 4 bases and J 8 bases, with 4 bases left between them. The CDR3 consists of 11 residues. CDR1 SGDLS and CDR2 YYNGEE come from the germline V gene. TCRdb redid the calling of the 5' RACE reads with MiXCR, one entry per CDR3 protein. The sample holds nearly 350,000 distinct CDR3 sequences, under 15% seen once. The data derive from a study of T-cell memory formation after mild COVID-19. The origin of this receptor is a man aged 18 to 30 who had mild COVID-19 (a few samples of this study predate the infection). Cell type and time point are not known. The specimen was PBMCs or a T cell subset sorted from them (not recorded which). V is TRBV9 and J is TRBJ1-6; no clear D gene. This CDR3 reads CASSNDSPLHF. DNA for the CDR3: TGTGCCAGCAGCAACGATTCACCCCTCCACTTT.